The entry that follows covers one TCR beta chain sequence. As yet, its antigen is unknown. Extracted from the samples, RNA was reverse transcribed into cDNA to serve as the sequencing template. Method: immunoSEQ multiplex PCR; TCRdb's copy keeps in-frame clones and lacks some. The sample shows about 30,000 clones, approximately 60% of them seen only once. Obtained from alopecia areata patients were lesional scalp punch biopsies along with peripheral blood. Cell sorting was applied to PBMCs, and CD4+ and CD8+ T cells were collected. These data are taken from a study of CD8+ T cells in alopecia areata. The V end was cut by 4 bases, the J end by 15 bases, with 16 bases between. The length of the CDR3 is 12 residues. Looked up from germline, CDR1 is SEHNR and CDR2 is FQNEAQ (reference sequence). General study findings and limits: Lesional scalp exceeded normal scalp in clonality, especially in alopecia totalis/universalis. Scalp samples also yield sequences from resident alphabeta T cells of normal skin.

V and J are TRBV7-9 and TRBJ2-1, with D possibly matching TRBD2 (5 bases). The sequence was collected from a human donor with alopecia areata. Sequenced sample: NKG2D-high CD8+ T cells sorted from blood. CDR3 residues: CASSSRGWGVFF. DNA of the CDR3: TGTGCCAGCAGCTCGCGCGGGTGGGGTGTGTTCTTC.